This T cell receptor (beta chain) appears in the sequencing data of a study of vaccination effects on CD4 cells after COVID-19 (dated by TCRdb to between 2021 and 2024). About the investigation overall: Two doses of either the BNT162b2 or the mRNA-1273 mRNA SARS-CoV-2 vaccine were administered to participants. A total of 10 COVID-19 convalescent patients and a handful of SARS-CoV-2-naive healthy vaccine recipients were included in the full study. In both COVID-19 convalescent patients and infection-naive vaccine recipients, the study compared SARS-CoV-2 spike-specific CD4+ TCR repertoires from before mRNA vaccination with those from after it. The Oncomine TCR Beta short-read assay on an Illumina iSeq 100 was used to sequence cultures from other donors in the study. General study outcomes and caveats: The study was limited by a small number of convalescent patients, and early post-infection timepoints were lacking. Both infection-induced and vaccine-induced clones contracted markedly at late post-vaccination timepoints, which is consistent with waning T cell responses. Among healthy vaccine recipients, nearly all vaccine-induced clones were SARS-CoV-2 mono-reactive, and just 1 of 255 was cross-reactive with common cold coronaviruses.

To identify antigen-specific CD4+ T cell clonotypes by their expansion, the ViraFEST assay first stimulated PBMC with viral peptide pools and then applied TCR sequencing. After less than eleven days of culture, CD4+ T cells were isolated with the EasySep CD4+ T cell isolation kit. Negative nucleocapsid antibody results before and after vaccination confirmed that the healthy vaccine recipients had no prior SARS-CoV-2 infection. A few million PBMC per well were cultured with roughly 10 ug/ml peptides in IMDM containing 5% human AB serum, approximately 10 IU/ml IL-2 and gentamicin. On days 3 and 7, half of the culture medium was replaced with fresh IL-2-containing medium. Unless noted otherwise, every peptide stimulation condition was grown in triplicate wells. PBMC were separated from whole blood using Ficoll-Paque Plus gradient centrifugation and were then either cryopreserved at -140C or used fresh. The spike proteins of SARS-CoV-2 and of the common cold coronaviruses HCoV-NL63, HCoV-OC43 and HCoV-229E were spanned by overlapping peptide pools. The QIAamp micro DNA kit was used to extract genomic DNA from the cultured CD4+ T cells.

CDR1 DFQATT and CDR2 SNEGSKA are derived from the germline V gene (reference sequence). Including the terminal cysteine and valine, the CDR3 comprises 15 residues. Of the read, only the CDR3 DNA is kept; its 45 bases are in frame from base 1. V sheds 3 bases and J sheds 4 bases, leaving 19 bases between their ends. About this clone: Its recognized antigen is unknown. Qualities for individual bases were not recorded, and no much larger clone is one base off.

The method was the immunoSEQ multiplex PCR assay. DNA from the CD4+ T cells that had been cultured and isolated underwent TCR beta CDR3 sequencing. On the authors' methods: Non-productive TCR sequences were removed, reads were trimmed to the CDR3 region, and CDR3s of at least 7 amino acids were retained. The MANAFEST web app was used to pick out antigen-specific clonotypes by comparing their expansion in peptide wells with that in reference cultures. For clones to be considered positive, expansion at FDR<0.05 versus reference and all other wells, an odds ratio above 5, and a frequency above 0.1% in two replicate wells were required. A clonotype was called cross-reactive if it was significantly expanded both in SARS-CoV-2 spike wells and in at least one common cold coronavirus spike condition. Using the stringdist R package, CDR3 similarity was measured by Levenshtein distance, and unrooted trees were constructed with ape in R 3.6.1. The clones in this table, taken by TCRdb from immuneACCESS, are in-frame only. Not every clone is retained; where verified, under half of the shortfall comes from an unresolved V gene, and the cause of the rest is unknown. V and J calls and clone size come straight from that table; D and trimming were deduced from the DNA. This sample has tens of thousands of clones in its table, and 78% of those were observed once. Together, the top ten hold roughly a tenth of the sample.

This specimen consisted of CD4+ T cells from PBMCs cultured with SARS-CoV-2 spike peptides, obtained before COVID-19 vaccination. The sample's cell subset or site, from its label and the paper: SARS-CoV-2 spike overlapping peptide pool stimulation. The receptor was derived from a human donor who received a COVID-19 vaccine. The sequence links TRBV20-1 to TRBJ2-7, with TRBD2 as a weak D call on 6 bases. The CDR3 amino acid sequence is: CSASEHAGLTYEQYV. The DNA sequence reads TGCAGTGCTAGTGAGCATGCGGGGCTAACTTACGAGCAGTACGTC.